Listed here are 6 T cell receptor beta chains from one sample, sequenced in a study of T cell responses to AZD1222 COVID-19 vaccine. TCRdb's copy holds only in-frame clones and misses some; the assay was immunoSEQ multiplex PCR. Found here are around 140,000 clones, 93% of them singletons; the top ten hold 5.4%. Source: peripheral blood, taken on day 0 of AZD1222 vaccination. These receptors were taken from an adult in good health.

The rearrangement joins TRBV10-1 to TRBJ1-6, with D possibly matching TRBD1 (5 bases). The CDR3 consists of 12 residues. V lost 6 bases and J lost 13, with 13 bases in between. Per germline, CDR1 WNHNN and CDR2 SYGVQD (reference sequence). CDR3 in amino acids: CASSLGDSPLHF. The CDR3 nucleotides are TGCGCCAGCAGCCTGGGTGACAGTCCCCTCCACTTT.

The table lists this clone with a count of one. The CDR3 loop is CAWNTGGYEQYF. The CDR3 nucleotides read TGTGCCTGGAATACAGGAGGGTACGAGCAGTACTTC. The chain employs TRBV30 and TRBJ2-7; a weak D match, TRBD2 (6 bases). Germline-derived CDR1 and CDR2 are GTSNPN and SVGIG (reference sequence). Trimming shortened V by 4 bases and J by 4 bases, and 11 bases separated the two germline ends. The length of the CDR3 is 12 residues.

The chain uses TRBV5-1 and TRBJ2-1, with TRBD2 matching over 11 bases. CDR1 is SGHRS, CDR2 YFSETQ, per germline. The CDR3 totals 14 residues. V was clipped by 5 bases and J by 7 bases; unmatched bases: 5. CDR3 amino acids: CASRTSGSQNEQFF. The CDR3 DNA sequence: TGCGCCAGCAGAACTAGCGGGAGTCAAAATGAGCAGTTCTTC.

This rearrangement joins TRBV6-5 to TRBJ2-1; perhaps TRBD2 as D (6 bases). Germline V gives CDR1 MNHEY, CDR2 SVGAGI. CDR3 length equals 13 residues. Trimming took 7 bases from V and 9 from J, leaving 16 bases between them. This chain's CDR3 is CASKEGTTTEQFF. CDR3 nucleotides: TGTGCCAGCAAGGAGGGAACAACCACTGAGCAGTTCTTC.

In its sample, this clone was seen a few times. The chain is built from TRBV30 and TRBJ1-6; 7 bases fit TRBD1. The germline CDR1 and CDR2 sequences are GTSNPN and SVGIG (reference sequence). The CDR3 extends over 13 amino acids. The junction had 4 bases not matched to a gene; V was cut back by 2 bases and J by 9 bases. CDR3 DNA: TGTGCCTGGAGTCTGACAGGGTTTTCACCCCTCCACTTT. Amino acid sequence: CAWSLTGFSPLHF.

This clone was seen once. The V and J genes are TRBV6-5 and TRBJ1-6; 8 positions agree with TRBD1. Trimming cost V 10 bases and J 5 bases; bases outside gene matches: 7. Germline values: CDR1 MNHEY, CDR2 SVGAGI. This CDR3 region has 14 residues. The CDR3 DNA sequence: TGTGCCACCTATCCCAGGGGGCATAATTCACCCCTCCACTTT. It encodes CATYPRGHNSPLHF.